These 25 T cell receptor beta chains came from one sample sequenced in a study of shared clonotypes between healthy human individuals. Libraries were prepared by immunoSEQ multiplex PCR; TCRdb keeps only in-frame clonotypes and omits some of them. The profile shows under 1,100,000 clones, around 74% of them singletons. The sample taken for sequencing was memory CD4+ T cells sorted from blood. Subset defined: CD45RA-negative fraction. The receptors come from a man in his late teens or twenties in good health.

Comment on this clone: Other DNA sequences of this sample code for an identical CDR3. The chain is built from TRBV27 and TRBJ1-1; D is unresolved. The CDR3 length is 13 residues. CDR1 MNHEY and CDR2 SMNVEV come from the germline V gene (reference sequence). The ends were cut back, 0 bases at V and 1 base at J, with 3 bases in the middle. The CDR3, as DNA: TGTGCCAGCAGTTTATCACGGAACACTGAAGCTTTCTTT. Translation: CASSLSRNTEAFF.

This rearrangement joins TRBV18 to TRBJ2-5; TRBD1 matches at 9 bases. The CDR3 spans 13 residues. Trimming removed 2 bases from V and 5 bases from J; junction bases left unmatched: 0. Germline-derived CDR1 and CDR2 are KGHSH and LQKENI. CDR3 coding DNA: TGTGCCAGCTCACCAGGGACAGGGGAGACCCAGTACTTC. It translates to CASSPGTGETQYF.

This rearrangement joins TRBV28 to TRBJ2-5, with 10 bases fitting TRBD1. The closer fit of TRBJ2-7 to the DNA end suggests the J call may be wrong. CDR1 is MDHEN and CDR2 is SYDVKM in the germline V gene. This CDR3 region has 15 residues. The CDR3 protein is CASSLGQGNSYEQYF. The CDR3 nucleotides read TGTGCCAGCAGTTTGGGACAGGGGAACTCCTACGAGCAGTACTTC.

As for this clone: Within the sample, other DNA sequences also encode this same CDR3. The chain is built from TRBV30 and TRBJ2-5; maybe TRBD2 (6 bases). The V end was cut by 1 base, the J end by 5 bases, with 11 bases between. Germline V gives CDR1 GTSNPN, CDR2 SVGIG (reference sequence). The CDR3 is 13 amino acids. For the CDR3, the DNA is TGTGCCTGGAGTGGGAGGGATTGGGAGACCCAGTACTTC. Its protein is CAWSGRDWETQYF.

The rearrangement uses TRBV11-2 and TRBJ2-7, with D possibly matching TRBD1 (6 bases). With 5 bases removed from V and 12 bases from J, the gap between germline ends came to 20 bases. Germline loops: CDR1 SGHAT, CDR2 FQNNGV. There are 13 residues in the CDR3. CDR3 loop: CASSPIWGRKRYF. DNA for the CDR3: TGTGCCAGCAGCCCAATTTGGGGGCGTAAGCGGTACTTC.

The CDR3 bases are TGTGCCAGCCATCGGGACACTGGACAGCCCCAGCATTTT. Amino acids: CASHRDTGQPQHF. The rearrangement uses TRBV6-1 and TRBJ1-5, with D perhaps TRBD1 (6 bases). Trimming shortened V by 8 bases and J by 7 bases, and 15 bases separated the two germline ends. CDR1 is MNHNS, CDR2 SASEGT, per germline. This CDR3 has 13 residues.

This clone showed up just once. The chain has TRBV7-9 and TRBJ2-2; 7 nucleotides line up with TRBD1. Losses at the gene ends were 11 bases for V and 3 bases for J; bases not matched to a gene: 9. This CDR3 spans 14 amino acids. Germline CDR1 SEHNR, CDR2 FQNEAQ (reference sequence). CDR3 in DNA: TGTGCCCGTTTAGGAACAGGGGACACCGGGGAGCTGTTTTTT. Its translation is CARLGTGDTGELFF.

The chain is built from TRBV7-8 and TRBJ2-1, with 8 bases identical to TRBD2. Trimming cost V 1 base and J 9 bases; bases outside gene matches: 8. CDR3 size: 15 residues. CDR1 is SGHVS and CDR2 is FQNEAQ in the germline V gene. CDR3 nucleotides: TGTGCCAGCAGCTTAGAGGAGCGGGAGAGTAGTGAGCAGTTCTTC. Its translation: CASSLEERESSEQFF.

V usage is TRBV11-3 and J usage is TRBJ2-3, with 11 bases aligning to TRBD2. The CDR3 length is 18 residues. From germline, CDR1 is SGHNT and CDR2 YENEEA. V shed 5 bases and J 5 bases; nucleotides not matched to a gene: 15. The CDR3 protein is CASSIGLAGGLSGDTQYF. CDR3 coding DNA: TGTGCCAGCAGCATAGGACTAGCGGGTGGCCTAAGCGGAGATACGCAGTATTTT.

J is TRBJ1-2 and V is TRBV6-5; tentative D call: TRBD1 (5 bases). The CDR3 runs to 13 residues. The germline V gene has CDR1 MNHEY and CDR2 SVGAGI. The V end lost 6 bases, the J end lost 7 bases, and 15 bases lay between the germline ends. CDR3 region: CASRKQLGGGYTF. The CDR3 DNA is TGTGCCAGCAGGAAACAACTGGGGGGTGGCTACACCTTC.

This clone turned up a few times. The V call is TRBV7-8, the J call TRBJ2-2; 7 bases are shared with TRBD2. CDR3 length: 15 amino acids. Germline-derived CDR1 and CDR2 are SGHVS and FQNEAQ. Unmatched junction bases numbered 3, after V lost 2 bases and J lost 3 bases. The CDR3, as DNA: TGTGCCAGCAGCTTAATCGGGGGGTACACCGGGGAGCTGTTTTTT. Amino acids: CASSLIGGYTGELFF.

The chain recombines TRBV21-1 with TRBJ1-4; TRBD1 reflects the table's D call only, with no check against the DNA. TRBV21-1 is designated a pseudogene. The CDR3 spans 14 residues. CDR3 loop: CASTRGQGCEKLFF. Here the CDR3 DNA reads TGTGCCAGCACGCGAGGACAGGGTTGTGAAAAACTGTTTTTT.

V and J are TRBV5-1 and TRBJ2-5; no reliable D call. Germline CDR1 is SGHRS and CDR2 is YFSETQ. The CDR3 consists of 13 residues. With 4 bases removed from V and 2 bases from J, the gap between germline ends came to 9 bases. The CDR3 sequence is CASSQSVQETQYF. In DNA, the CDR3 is TGCGCCAGCAGCCAATCAGTTCAAGAGACCCAGTACTTC.

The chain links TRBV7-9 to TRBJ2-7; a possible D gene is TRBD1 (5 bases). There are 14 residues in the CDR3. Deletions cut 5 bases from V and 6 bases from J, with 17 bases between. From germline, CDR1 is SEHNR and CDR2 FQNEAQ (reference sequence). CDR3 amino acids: CASSVTQLGREQYF. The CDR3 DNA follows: TGTGCCAGCAGCGTAACCCAGTTGGGGCGCGAGCAGTACTTC.

CDR3 DNA sequence: TGTGCCAGCAGCTTACGGACAGGGGCTAGCGGGGAGCTGTTTTTT. Residues: CASSLRTGASGELFF. The chain is built from TRBV11-3 and TRBJ2-2, with 9 bases that match TRBD1. Germline V gene sequence: CDR1 SGHNT, CDR2 YENEEA. CDR3 length: 15 amino acids. Unmatched junction bases numbered 5, after V lost 2 bases and J lost 7 bases.

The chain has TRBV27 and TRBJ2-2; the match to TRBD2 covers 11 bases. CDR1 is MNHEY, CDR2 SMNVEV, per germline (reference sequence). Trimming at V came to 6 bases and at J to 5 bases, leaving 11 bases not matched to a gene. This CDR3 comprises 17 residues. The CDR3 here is CASSRSSGGARTGELFF. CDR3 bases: TGTGCCAGCAGCCGGAGTAGCGGGGGGGCTCGAACCGGGGAGCTGTTTTTT.

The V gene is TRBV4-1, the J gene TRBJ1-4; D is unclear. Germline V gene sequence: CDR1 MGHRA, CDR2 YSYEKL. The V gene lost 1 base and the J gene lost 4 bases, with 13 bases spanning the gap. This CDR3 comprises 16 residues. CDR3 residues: CASSQATRRVNEKLFF. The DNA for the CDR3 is TGCGCCAGCAGCCAAGCAACAAGGCGAGTTAATGAAAAACTGTTTTTT.

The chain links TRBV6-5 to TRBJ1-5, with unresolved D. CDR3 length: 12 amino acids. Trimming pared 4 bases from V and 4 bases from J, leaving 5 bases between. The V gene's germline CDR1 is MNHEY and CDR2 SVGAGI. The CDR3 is CASSSKNQPQHF. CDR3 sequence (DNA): TGTGCCAGCAGTTCCAAAAATCAGCCCCAGCATTTT.

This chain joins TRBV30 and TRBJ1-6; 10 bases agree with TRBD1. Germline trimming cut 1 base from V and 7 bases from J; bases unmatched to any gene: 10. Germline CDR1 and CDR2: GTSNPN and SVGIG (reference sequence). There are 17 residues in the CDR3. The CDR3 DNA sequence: TGTGCCTGGAGTGCCAACTCACGGGACAGGGGAAATTCACCCCTCCACTTT. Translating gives CAWSANSRDRGNSPLHF.

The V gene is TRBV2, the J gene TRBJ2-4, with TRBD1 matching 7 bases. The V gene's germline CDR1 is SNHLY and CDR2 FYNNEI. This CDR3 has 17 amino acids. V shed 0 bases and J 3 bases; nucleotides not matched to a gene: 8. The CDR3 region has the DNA TGTGCCAGCAGTGAAGCTGCCAGGGGGACCAACAAAAACATTCAGTACTTC. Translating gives CASSEAARGTNKNIQYF.

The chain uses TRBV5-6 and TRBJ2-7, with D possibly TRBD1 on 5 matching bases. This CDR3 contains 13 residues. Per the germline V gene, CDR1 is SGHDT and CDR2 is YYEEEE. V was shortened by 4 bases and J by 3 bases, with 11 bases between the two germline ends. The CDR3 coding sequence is TGTGCCAGCAGCACCGGACACCGCTACGAGCAGTACTTC. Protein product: CASSTGHRYEQYF. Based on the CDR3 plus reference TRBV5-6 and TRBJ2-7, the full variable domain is DAGVTQSPTHLIKTRGQQVTLRCSPKSGHDTVSWYQQALGQGPQFIFQYYEEEERQRGNFPDRFSGHQFPNYSSELNVNALLLGDSALYLCASSTGHRYEQYFGPGTRLTVT.

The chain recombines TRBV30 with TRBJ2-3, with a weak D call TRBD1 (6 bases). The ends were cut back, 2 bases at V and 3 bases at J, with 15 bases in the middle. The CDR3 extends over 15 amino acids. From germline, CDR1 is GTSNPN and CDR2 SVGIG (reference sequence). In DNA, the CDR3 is TGTGCCTGGAGTATCCGGCAGGGGAAGACAGATACGCAGTATTTT. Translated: CAWSIRQGKTDTQYF.

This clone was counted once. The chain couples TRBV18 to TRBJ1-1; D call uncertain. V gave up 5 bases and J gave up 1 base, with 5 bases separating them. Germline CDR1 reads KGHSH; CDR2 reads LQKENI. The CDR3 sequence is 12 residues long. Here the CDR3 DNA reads TGTGCCAGCTCAAGACCGAACACTGAAGCTTTCTTT. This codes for CASSRPNTEAFF.

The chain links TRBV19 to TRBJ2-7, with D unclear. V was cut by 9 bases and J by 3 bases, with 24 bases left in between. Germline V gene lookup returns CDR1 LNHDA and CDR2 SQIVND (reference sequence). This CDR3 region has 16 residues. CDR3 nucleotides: TGTGCCAGGATCCTCAATATAATAGGTTGCCACTACGAGCAGTACTTC. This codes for CARILNIIGCHYEQYF.

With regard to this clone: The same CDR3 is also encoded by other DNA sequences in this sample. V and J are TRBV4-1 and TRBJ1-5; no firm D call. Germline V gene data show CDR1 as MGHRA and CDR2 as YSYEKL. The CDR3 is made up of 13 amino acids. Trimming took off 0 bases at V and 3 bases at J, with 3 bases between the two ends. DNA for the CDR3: TGCGCCAGCAGCCAAGATCCCAATCAGCCCCAGCATTTT. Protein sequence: CASSQDPNQPQHF.